This T cell receptor beta chain was obtained from a study of T cell responses to AZD1222 COVID-19 vaccine. Produced via immunoSEQ multiplex PCR; TCRdb's table is partial and in-frame only. Of some 140,000 clones listed, roughly 82% are singletons. The germline CDR1 and CDR2 sequences are MDHEN and SYDVKM. This CDR3 region has 18 residues. Losses at the gene ends were 6 bases for V and 0 bases for J; bases not matched to a gene: 11. J is TRBJ1-5 and V is TRBV28; 10 nucleotides line up with TRBD1. The source was peripheral blood, collected on day 0 of AZD1222 vaccination. This sequence originates from an adult in good health. The CDR3 DNA reads as TGTGCCAGCAGATTCCGGGACAGGGGCACTTATAGCAATCAGCCCCAGCATTTT. Protein: CASRFRDRGTYSNQPQHF.